The present T cell receptor beta chain was sequenced within a study of T cell repertoires in cytomegalovirus infection. Overall study: Public TCR beta signatures indicated both CMV infection and matching HLA type.

The CDR3 contains 14 residues. Per the germline V gene, CDR1 is SGHAT and CDR2 is FQNNGV. V was trimmed by 5 bases and J by 0 bases, leaving 9 bases between them. In this sample, this clonotype turned up a few times. Its specificity is not known. Whole-study findings and limits: People with CMV and the relevant HLA were identified by cumulative public TCR beta family frequency. HLA-C-restricted CMV clonotypes gave the most frequent clonotype in two of eight donors.

TCRdb reprocessed the reads with MiXCR, giving one entry per CDR3 protein. The sample carries some 560,000 distinct CDR3 sequences, roughly 42% recorded once. This specimen was cultured PBMCs, taken from culture after CMV antigen stimulation. J is TRBJ2-3 and V is TRBV11-2; D is perhaps TRBD1 or TRBD2 (5 bases each). This sequence originates from a human donor in good health (CMV status not recorded). Some clones in this sample may be carry-over from other donors' samples. This CDR3 is CASSEGPSTDTQYF. The DNA for the CDR3 is TGTGCCAGCAGCGAGGGACCCAGCACAGATACGCAGTATTTT.